This TCR beta chain was recovered during a study of T cell repertoires in cytomegalovirus infection. Looked up from germline, CDR1 is MNHNY and CDR2 is SVGAGI (reference sequence). V trimming: 10 bases; J trimming: 6 bases; junction bases outside the gene matches: 6. The CDR3 extends over 13 amino acids. From the reads, TCRdb called clonotypes with MiXCR, one entry per CDR3 protein. Of about 740,000 distinct CDR3 sequences listed, 30% to 35% were seen once; the top ten hold roughly 18%. About this clonotype: The target antigen is unknown.

The chain links TRBV6-6 to TRBJ1-2; TRBD1 aligns across 12 bases. This TCR came from a human donor in good health (CMV status not recorded). Some clones in this sample may be carry-over from other donors' samples. The sequenced sample was cultured PBMCs, obtained from culture after CMV antigen stimulation. The CDR3 DNA is TGTGCCACCAGCCGGGACAGGGGGCATGGCTACACCTTC. Encoded protein: CATSRDRGHGYTF.